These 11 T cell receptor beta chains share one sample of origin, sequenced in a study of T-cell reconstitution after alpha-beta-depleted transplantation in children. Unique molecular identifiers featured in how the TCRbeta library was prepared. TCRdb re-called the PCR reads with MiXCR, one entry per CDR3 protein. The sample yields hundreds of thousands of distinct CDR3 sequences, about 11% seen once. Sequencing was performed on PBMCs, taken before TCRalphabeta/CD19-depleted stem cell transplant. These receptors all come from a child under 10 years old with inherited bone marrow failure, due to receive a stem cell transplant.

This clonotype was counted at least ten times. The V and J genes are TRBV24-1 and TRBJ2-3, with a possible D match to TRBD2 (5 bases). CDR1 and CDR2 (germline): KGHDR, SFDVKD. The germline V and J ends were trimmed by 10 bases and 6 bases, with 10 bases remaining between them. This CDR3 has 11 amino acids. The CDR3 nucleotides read TGTGCCACTCAACGAGGGGATACGCAGTATTTT. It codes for CATQRGDTQYF.

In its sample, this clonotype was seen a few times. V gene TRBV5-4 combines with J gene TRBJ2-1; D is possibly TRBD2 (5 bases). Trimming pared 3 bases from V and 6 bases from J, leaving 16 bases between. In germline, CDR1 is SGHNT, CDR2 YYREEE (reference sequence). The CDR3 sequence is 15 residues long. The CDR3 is CASSYGAGGGNEQFF. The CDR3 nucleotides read TGTGCCAGCAGCTACGGTGCCGGCGGAGGCAATGAGCAGTTCTTC.

The CDR3 nucleotides are TGTGCCAGCAGCCGCAGTCCGGGACAGGCGAACACCGGGGAGCTGTTTTTT. Its protein product is CASSRSPGQANTGELFF. V gene TRBV3-1 combines with J gene TRBJ2-2, with TRBD1 matching 8 bases. V shed 4 bases, J shed 0 bases, and the junction held 7 bases outside the gene matches. CDR1 is LGHDT, CDR2 YNNKEL, per germline (reference sequence). The CDR3 contains 17 residues.

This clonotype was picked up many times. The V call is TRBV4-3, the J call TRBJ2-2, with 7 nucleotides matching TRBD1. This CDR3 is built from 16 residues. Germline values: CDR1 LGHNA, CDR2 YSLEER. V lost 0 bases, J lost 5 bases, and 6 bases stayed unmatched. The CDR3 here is CASSQDLRGWTGELFF. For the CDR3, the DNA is TGCGCCAGCAGCCAAGATCTCAGGGGGTGGACCGGGGAGCTGTTTTTT.

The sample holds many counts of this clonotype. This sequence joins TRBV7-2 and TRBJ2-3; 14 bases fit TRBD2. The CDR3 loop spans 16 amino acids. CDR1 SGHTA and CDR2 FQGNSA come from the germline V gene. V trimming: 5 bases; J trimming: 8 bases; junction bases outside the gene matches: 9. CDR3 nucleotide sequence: TGTGCCAGCAGCCCGAGACTAGCGGGAGGGTCCGTTACGCAGTATTTT. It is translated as CASSPRLAGGSVTQYF.

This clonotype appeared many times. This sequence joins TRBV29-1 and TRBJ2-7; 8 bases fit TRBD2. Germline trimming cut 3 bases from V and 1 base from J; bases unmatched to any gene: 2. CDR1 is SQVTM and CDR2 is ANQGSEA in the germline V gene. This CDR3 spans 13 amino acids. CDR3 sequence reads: CSVEKRESYEQYF. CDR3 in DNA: TGCAGCGTTGAGAAGCGGGAGTCCTACGAGCAGTACTTC.

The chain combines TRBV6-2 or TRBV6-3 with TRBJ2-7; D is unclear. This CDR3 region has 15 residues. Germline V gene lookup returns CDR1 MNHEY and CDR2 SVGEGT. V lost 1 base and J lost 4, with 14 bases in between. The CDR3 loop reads CASSYLAAPAYEQYF. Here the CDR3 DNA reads TGTGCCAGCAGTTACTTGGCGGCCCCTGCGTACGAGCAGTACTTC.

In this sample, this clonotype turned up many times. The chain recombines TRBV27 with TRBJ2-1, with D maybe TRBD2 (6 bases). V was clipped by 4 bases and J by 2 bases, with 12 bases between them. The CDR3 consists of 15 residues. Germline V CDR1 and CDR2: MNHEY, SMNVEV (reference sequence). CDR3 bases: TGTGCCAGCAGTTGGGACTCCCCAGCCTACAATGAGCAGTTCTTC. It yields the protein CASSWDSPAYNEQFF.

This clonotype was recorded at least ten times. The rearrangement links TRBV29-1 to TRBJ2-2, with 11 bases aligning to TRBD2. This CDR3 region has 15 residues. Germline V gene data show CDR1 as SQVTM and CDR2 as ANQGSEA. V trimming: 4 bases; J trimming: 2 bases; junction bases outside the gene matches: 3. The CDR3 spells CSVGSGRANTGELFF. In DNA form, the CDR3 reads TGCAGCGTTGGTAGCGGGAGGGCAAACACCGGGGAGCTGTTTTTT.

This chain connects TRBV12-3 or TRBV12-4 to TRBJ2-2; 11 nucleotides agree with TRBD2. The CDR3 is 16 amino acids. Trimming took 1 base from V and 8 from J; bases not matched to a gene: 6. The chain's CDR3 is CASSLEVAGGVGELFF. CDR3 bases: TGTGCCAGCAGTTTAGAAGTAGCGGGGGGGGTTGGGGAGCTGTTTTTT.

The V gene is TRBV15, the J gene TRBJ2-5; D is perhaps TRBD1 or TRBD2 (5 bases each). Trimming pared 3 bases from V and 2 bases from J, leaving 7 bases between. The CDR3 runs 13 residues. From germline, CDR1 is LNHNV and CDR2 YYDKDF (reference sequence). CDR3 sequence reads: CATSRGPQETQYF. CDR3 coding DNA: TGTGCCACCAGCAGGGGACCACAAGAGACCCAGTACTTC.